A few counts support the clone carrying this TCR beta chain. Its target is unknown. The data belong to a study of T cells in Graves' hyperthyroidism and ophthalmopathy. Study observations and caveats: Stable hyperthyroidism was told apart from ophthalmopathy by a model built on 13 V-J features. Most thyroid-expanded clonotypes above 0.001 were also found in blood. The model predicted ophthalmopathy a median about 6.6 months before onset.

Per germline, CDR1 DFQATT and CDR2 SNEGSKA (reference sequence). V shed 4 bases and J 4 bases; nucleotides not matched to a gene: 9. The CDR3 totals 15 residues. Exclusions: uncontrolled infection, other autoimmune disease, pregnancy, lactation. RNA transcripts yielded amplified TCR beta CDR3 regions. The study used the HTBI primer set for a first-round RT-PCR of the TCR CDR3. TCRdb independently ran MiXCR on the multiplex PCR reads; one entry per CDR3 protein. The table has roughly 400,000 distinct CDR3 sequences, less than 20% seen once. Sequencing input: blood. The receptor comes from a woman under 30 with Graves' hyperthyroidism that later progressed to Graves' ophthalmopathy. V is TRBV20-1 and J is TRBJ2-3, with 9 bases lining up with TRBD1. The CDR3 nucleotides read TGCAGTGCTACCCGCCGGGACAGGGCCCCAGATACGCAGTATTTT. Translated: CSATRRDRAPDTQYF.